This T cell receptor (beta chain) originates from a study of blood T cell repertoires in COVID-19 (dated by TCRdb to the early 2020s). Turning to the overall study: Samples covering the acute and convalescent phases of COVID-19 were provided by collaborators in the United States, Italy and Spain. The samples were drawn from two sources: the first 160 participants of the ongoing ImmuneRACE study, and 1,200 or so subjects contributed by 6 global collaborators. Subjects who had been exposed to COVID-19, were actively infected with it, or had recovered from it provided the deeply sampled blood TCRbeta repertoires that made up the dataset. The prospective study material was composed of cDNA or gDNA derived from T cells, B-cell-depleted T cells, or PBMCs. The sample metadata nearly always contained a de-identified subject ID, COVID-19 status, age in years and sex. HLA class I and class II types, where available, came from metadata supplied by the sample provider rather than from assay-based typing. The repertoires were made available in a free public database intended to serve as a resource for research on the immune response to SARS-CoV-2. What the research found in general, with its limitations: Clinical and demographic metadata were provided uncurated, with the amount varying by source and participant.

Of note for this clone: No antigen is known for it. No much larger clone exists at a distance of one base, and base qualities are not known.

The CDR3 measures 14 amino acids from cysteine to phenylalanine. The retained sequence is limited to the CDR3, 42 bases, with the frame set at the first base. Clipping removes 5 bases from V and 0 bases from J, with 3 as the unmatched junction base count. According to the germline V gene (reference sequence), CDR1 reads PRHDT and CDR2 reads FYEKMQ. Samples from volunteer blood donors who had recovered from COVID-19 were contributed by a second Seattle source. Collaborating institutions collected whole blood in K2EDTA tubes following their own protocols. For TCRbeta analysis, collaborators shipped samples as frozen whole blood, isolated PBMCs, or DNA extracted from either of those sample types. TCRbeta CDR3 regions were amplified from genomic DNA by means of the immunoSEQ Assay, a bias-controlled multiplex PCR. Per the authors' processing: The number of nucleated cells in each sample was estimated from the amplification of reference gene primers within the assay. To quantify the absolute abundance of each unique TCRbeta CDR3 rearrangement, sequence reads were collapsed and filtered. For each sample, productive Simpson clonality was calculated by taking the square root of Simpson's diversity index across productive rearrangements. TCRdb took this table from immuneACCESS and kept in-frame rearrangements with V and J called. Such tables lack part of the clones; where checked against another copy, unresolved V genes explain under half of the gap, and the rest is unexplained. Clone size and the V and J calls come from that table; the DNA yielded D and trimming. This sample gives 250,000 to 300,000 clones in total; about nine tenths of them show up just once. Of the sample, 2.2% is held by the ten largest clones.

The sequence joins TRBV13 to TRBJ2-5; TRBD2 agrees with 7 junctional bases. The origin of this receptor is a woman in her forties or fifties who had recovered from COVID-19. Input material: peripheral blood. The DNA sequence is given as TGTGCCAGCAGCCGGCGGGGGTACCAAGAGACCCAGTACTTC. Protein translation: CASSRRGYQETQYF. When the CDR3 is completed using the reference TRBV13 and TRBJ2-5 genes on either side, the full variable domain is AAGVIQSPRHLIKEKRETATLKCYPIPRHDTVYWYQQGPGQDPQFLISFYEKMQSDKGSIPDRFSAQQFSDYHSELNMSSLELGDSALYFCASSRRGYQETQYFGPGTRLLVL.